Shown below are 7 T cell receptor beta chains from a single sample sequenced in a study of T cells in localized non-small cell lung cancer. The data were produced by immunoSEQ multiplex PCR, yet TCRdb's version contains in-frame clones alone and is incomplete. The sample holds about 78,000 clones, just under 85% seen once. Sequencing was performed on peripheral blood, taken before any cancer treatment. The source of these receptors is a man between 40 and 69 years old with stage I lung adenocarcinoma.

The V and J genes are TRBV6-5 and TRBJ1-4; D is undetermined. Trimming took 7 bases from V and 3 from J, leaving 15 bases between them. This CDR3 contains 15 residues. Germline CDR1 and CDR2: MNHEY and SVGAGI. DNA of the CDR3: TGTGCCAGCACCTCGTTTGGCAGCTCTAATGAAAAACTGTTTTTT. The encoded protein is CASTSFGSSNEKLFF.

In regard to this clone: Different DNA sequences within this sample yield the same CDR3. The V and J genes are TRBV6-5 and TRBJ2-7; 7 bases match TRBD1. CDR1 and CDR2 (germline): MNHEY, SVGAGI. This CDR3 region has 15 residues. The ends lost 5 bases at V and 3 bases at J; junction bases unmatched: 10. CDR3: CASSKGDRADYEQYF. The CDR3 nucleotides read TGTGCCAGCAGTAAGGGCGACAGGGCGGACTACGAGCAGTACTTC.

V gene TRBV7-2 combines with J gene TRBJ1-5; TRBD1 might be the D (5 bases). The germline V and J ends were trimmed by 4 bases and 0 bases, with 13 bases remaining between them. Germline V lookup: CDR1 SGHTA, CDR2 FQGNSA. This CDR3 comprises 16 residues. In DNA, the CDR3 is TGTGCCAGCAGCTCGAAGGGGCAGTATAGCAATCAGCCCCAGCATTTT. Translation: CASSSKGQYSNQPQHF.

The genes are TRBV5-1 and TRBJ2-5; D gene uncertain. This CDR3 has 13 amino acids. Trimming shortened V by 4 bases and J by 3 bases, and 10 bases separated the two germline ends. Germline assignment: CDR1 SGHRS and CDR2 YFSETQ. The CDR3 spells CASSHQKEETQYF. The CDR3, as DNA: TGCGCCAGCAGCCACCAAAAGGAAGAGACCCAGTACTTC. Filled out from reference TRBV5-1 and TRBJ2-5, the complete variable domain reads KAGVTQTPRYLIKTRGQQVTLSCSPISGHRSVSWYQQTPGQGLQFLFEYFSETQRNKGNFPGRFSGRQFSNSRSEMNVSTLELGDSALYLCASSHQKEETQYFGPGTRLLVL.

The gene calls are TRBV6-5 and TRBJ2-3, with D perhaps matching TRBD1 or TRBD2 (5 bases each). Germline loops: CDR1 MNHEY, CDR2 SVGAGI. CDR3 length: 14 amino acids. Deletions cut 8 bases from V and 0 bases from J, with 12 bases between. CDR3 DNA sequence: TGTGCCAGCCTACCGGGGCTTAGCACAGATACGCAGTATTTT. Encoded protein: CASLPGLSTDTQYF.

The chain carries TRBV18 and TRBJ2-1, with TRBD2 matching over 15 bases. Per the germline V gene, CDR1 is KGHSH and CDR2 is LQKENI. V lost 2 bases, J lost 7 bases, and 15 bases stayed unmatched. There are 20 residues in the CDR3. The CDR3 region is CASSPITRTSGRAVWNEQFF. CDR3 nucleotide sequence: TGTGCCAGCTCACCAATTACCCGGACTAGCGGGAGGGCAGTCTGGAATGAGCAGTTCTTC.

The chain links TRBV28 to TRBJ1-5, with D unresolved. Germline CDR1 MDHEN, CDR2 SYDVKM. This CDR3 has 15 residues. Trimming left V 6 bases short and J 3 bases short, with 15 bases between. For the CDR3, the DNA is TGTGCCAGCAGGATTTTGTCGAGGCCCAATCAGCCCCAGCATTTT. It translates to CASRILSRPNQPQHF.